This T cell receptor beta chain was found in a study of T cell changes during pregnancy in multiple sclerosis. TCRdb keeps only in-frame clones here, not all; method: immunoSEQ multiplex PCR. The sample lists 85,000 to 95,000 clones, around 92% occurring once. The J segment lost 8 bases and the V segment lost 4 bases, leaving 5 bases of the junction unmatched. The CDR3 is 13 residues long. Germline CDR1 SGHTS, CDR2 YDEGEE. This clonotype was obtained from a female donor in good health, enrolled as a control in a pregnancy study. V is TRBV5-8 and J is TRBJ2-1, with 8 positions matching TRBD1. The sequences come from peripheral blood, collected after pregnancy. The CDR3, as DNA: TGTGCCAGCAGCAAAACGACAGGGGATGAGCAGTTCTTC. Protein product: CASSKTTGDEQFF.